The rows below give T cell receptor beta chains drawn from one sample of a study of Ad26.COV2.S vaccination and SARS-CoV-2 variants. Only in-frame clones appear in the TCRdb table, and some are missing; sequencing was by immunoSEQ multiplex PCR. The data contain roughly 450,000 clones, about nine tenths of them singletons. The sequencing here drew on peripheral blood, taken in a trial of Ad26.COV2.S vaccine versus placebo. The source of these receptors is a person aged 18-60 years who received the Ad26.COV2.S COVID-19 vaccine or a placebo. Each CDR3 is given with its conserved first and last residue. D genes are given only for firm matches. Not all rows give a size; the values are once, few, many and, for expanded clones, a class.

clone_size j_call d_call v_call cdr3_nt cdr3_aa
. TRBJ1-3 . TRBV4-3 TGCGCCAGCAGCCAAAGCGACCGACCTGGAAACACCATATATTTT CASSQSDRPGNTIYF
few TRBJ2-3 TRBD2 TRBV18 TGTGCCAGCTCACCCCTGCTTGGCGGGAGGAGGGGCGAGACAGATACGCAGTATTTT CASSPLLGGRRGETDTQYF
. TRBJ2-2 TRBD1 TRBV11-3 TGTGCCAGCAGCTTACTTGGCCAGGGGGCCGGGGAGCTGTTTTTT CASSLLGQGAGELFF
. TRBJ2-1 TRBD2 TRBV27 TGTGCCAGCAGTCCCGGGACTAGCGGGAACAATGAGCAGTTCTTC CASSPGTSGNNEQFF
. TRBJ2-4 . TRBV12-3/TRBV12-4 TGTGCCAGCAGTTTTCGAAACAACCGGGGGTACTTC CASSFRNNRGYF
once TRBJ1-1 . TRBV6-6 TGTGCCAGCAACAGGGCTAAGAACACTGAAGCTTTCTTT CASNRAKNTEAFF
. TRBJ2-3 . TRBV4-3 TGCGCCAGCAGCCGTAAGACAGGAGATACGCAGTATTTT CASSRKTGDTQYF
. TRBJ2-5 . TRBV14 TGTGCCAGCAGCCAAGTCTGGGGTTATGAGACCCAGTACTTC CASSQVWGYETQYF
. TRBJ2-4 TRBD2 TRBV15 TGTGCCACCAGCAGAGATCCACCTAGCGGGGGTTGGACCAAAAACATTCAGTACTTC CATSRDPPSGGWTKNIQYF
. TRBJ2-5 . TRBV12-3/TRBV12-4 TGTGCCAGCAGTTGGGCGGATCGTGGGACCCAGTACTTC CASSWADRGTQYF
. TRBJ2-7 TRBD1 TRBV10-3 TGTGCCATCAGTGGTAGACAGGGAAGTGTCGACGAGCAGTACTTC CAISGRQGSVDEQYF
many TRBJ2-7 . TRBV30 TGTGCCTGGAGTGTAGGGCAGGGGATCTACGAGCAGTACTTC CAWSVGQGIYEQYF
once TRBJ1-2 . TRBV4-2 TGTGCCAGCAGCCAAGAAGTTTTGGACAGCCAATACTATGGCTACACCTTC CASSQEVLDSQYYGYTF
once TRBJ1-1 TRBD1 TRBV4-3 TGCGCCAGCAGCCAAGCACAGGGGACCGCGTCCCCGCAAAACACTGAAGCTTTCTTT CASSQAQGTASPQNTEAFF
. TRBJ2-2 . TRBV5-6 TGTGCCAGCAGCTTGTATCGGAGGAGCACCGGGGAGCTGTTTTTT CASSLYRRSTGELFF
. TRBJ2-1 TRBD2 TRBV18 TGTGCCAGCTCACCGGGACTAGCGGACAATGAGCAGTTCTTC CASSPGLADNEQFF
. TRBJ2-6 . TRBV29-1 TGCAGCGTTGAATGGTCAGGGTCTGGGGCCAACGTCCTGACTTTC CSVEWSGSGANVLTF
once TRBJ1-1 . TRBV19 TGTGCCAGTAGTACCCGCGGCCTGAACACTGAAGCTTTCTTT CASSTRGLNTEAFF
once TRBJ2-6 . TRBV7-2 TGTGCCAGTCGGTCTGGGGCCAACGTCCTGACTTTC CASRSGANVLTF
. TRBJ2-1 TRBD1 TRBV9 TGTGCCAGCAGCGCCTTTACGACAGGGGGCAATGAGCAGTTCTTC CASSAFTTGGNEQFF
. TRBJ2-1 TRBD2 TRBV7-6 TGTGCCAGCAGCTTACTAGCGGGAGTCGACAATGAGCAGTTCTTC CASSLLAGVDNEQFF
. TRBJ2-1 TRBD2 TRBV3-1/TRBV3-2 TGTGCCAGCAGCCATTCCTCCGGGACTAGCGGCAGCAATGAGCAGTTCTTC CASSHSSGTSGSNEQFF
. TRBJ1-1 TRBD1 TRBV7-8 TGTGCCAGCAGCCCCGGGGCACAAACAGGGGCCACTGAAGCTTTCTTT CASSPGAQTGATEAFF
. TRBJ2-7 TRBD2 TRBV6-5 TGTGCCAGCCAAAAGGGAGGGTTGGGGTCCTACGAGCAGTACTTC CASQKGGLGSYEQYF
. TRBJ2-3 . TRBV3-1/TRBV3-2 TGTGCCAGCAGCCAACGAACTCAAGGCCTAGCGCCTCGGTATTTT CASSQRTQGLAPRYF
. TRBJ2-3 . TRBV6-5 TGTGCCAGCAACAAACCGGGACACAGCACAGATACGCAGTATTTT CASNKPGHSTDTQYF
. TRBJ1-6 . TRBV28 TGTGCCAGCAGTTTTGCTGGGGGCGGGGGTTCACCCCTCCACTTT CASSFAGGGGSPLHF
. TRBJ2-7 . TRBV27 TGTGCCAGCAGTTTAACTGCCGGGGCAGCAGCTACTACGGAGCAGTACTTC CASSLTAGAAATTEQYF
. TRBJ1-1 . TRBV30 TGTGCCTGGAGTGTACTGAGGCAGCCGCCGAACACTGAAGCTTTCTTT CAWSVLRQPPNTEAFF
. TRBJ2-2 TRBD2 TRBV27 TGTGCCAGCAGTTTATTCGGGGGGTACACCGGGGAGCTGTTTTTT CASSLFGGYTGELFF
. TRBJ2-3 . TRBV6-2/TRBV6-3 TGTGCCAGCAGTCGGACAGATACGCAGTATTTT CASSRTDTQYF
. TRBJ1-2 TRBD1 TRBV5-8 TGTGCCAGCAGTATGACAGGGTACTATGGCTACACCTTC CASSMTGYYGYTF
once TRBJ2-7 . TRBV9 TGTGCCAGCAGCGTATACTCCGGGAATTACGAGCAGTACTTC CASSVYSGNYEQYF
. TRBJ2-2 . TRBV19 TGTGCCAGTACCAATTTTCGGTACAGGGTGCGTTCCGGGGAGCTGTTTTTT CASTNFRYRVRSGELFF
. TRBJ1-4 . TRBV7-9 TGTGCCAGCAGCCGCACAGGGTCAACTAATGAAAAACTGTTTTTT CASSRTGSTNEKLFF
. TRBJ2-7 . TRBV10-3 TGTGCCATCAGTGAGTCTTCAGGGAAACCCTACGAGCAGTACTTC CAISESSGKPYEQYF
. TRBJ2-2 TRBD2 TRBV6-6 TGTGCCAGCAGTCTCCGACTAGCGGCTACACCCGGGGAGCTGTTTTTT CASSLRLAATPGELFF
. TRBJ2-1 TRBD2 TRBV27 TGTGCCAGCAGTTCTACCGGGACTAGAGTATACAATGAGCAGTTCTTC CASSSTGTRVYNEQFF
. TRBJ2-2 . TRBV18 TGTGCCAGCTCACCGCTGGAAGCGAACACCGGGGAGCTGTTTTTT CASSPLEANTGELFF
once TRBJ1-3 . TRBV9 TGTGCCAGCAGCCGGTTTCAGGAAAGCTCTGGAAACACCATATATTTT CASSRFQESSGNTIYF
. TRBJ2-7 . TRBV27 TGTGCCAGCAGCGAGTATAACGGGGAGCAGTACTTC CASSEYNGEQYF
once TRBJ2-7 TRBD2 TRBV28 TGTGCCAGCAGTCAAATTAGCGGGGAACAGTACTTC CASSQISGEQYF
. TRBJ1-1 . TRBV19 TGTGCCAGTAGTACTACAGGGATGTCTGAAGCTTTCTTT CASSTTGMSEAFF
. TRBJ2-7 . TRBV10-2 TGCGCCAGCAGCCAGACGTACTCCTACGAGCAGTACTTC CASSQTYSYEQYF
. TRBJ2-7 . TRBV29-1 TGCAGCGTTGGACAGCTCCCTGGCGAGCAGTACTTC CSVGQLPGEQYF
. TRBJ2-3 . TRBV11-3 TGTGCCAGCAGCGTAATCGCTACAGATACGCAGTATTTT CASSVIATDTQYF
. TRBJ2-1 . TRBV24-1 TGTGCCACCAGTGGAAATAATGAGCAGTTCTTC CATSGNNEQFF
. TRBJ2-3 TRBD1 TRBV18 TGTGCCAGCTCACCACGAGGGACAGGGGGCTTGAATAGCACAGATACGCAGTATTTT CASSPRGTGGLNSTDTQYF